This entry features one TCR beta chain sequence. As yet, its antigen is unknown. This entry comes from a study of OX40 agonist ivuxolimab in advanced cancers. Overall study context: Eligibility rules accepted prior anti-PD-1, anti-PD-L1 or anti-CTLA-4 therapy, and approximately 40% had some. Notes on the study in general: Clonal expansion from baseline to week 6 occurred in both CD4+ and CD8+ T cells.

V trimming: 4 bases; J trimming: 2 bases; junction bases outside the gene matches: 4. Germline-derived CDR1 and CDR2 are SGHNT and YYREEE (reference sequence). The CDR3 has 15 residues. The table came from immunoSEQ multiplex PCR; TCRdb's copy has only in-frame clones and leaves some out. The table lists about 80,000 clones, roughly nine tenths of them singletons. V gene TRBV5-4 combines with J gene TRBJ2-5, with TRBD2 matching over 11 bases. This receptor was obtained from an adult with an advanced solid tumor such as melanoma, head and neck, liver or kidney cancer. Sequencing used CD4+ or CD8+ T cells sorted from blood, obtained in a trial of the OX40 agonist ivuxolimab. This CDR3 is CASSLRLAGQETQYF. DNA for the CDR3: TGTGCCAGCAGCCTCCGACTAGCGGGACAAGAGACCCAGTACTTC.